The 18 T cell receptor beta chains below were found in one sample sequenced in a study of radiation and T cells in renal cell carcinoma. The repertoire was sequenced with immunoSEQ multiplex PCR; TCRdb's copy has only in-frame clones and lacks some. The table shows 75,000 to 90,000 clones, with roughly nine tenths occurring only once. The time point was: blood 4 weeks post-SBRT, at nephrectomy. Treatment of the sample: 15 Gy SBRT to primary tumor, nephrectomy 4 weeks later. This specimen was blood, taken from a patient whose treatment included radiotherapy and nephrectomy. Every receptor here comes from a woman in her seventies with renal cell carcinoma.

The rearrangement joins TRBV9 to TRBJ2-1; 9 bases align to TRBD1. The J segment lost 6 bases and the V segment lost 3 bases, leaving 7 bases of the junction unmatched. Germline lookup yields CDR1 SGDLS and CDR2 YYNGEE. This CDR3 is built from 15 residues. The CDR3 region is CASSDRDRVFNEQFF. The CDR3, as DNA: TGTGCCAGCAGCGACCGGGACAGGGTTTTCAATGAGCAGTTCTTC.

The V gene is TRBV5-6, the J gene TRBJ2-7; tentatively, D is TRBD2 (6 bases). The V end lost 4 bases, the J end lost 2 bases, and 10 bases lay between the germline ends. This CDR3 is 13 amino acids long. Germline values: CDR1 SGHDT, CDR2 YYEEEE. The CDR3 is CASSRDFPYEQYF. The CDR3 DNA is TGTGCCAGCAGCCGGGACTTCCCCTACGAGCAGTACTTC. Full variable domain (rest looked up from reference TRBV5-6 and TRBJ2-7): DAGVTQSPTHLIKTRGQQVTLRCSPKSGHDTVSWYQQALGQGPQFIFQYYEEEERQRGNFPDRFSGHQFPNYSSELNVNALLLGDSALYLCASSRDFPYEQYFGPGTRLTVT.

This clone has more than one count but fewer than ten. The chain employs TRBV5-1 and TRBJ2-2, with D possibly matching TRBD2 (5 bases). V lost 8 bases to trimming and J lost 3 bases, with 14 bases between them. Germline V gene data show CDR1 as SGHRS and CDR2 as YFSETQ. This CDR3 comprises 14 residues. The CDR3 DNA is TGCGCCAGTGCCTCGAGGGTAGACACCGGGGAGCTGTTTTTT. Protein sequence: CASASRVDTGELFF.

The rearrangement uses TRBV6-6 and TRBJ2-7; D is perhaps TRBD2 (6 bases). Per the germline V gene, CDR1 is MNHNY and CDR2 is SVGAGI (reference sequence). The CDR3 covers 14 residues. V gave up 6 bases and J gave up 0 bases, with 12 bases separating them. The DNA for the CDR3 is TGTGCCAGCAGATCAACGACTAGCTCCTACGAGCAGTACTTC. This encodes CASRSTTSSYEQYF.

The rearrangement links TRBV7-2 to TRBJ2-5; a possible D gene is TRBD2 (5 bases). V lost 5 bases to trimming and J lost 7 bases, with 17 bases between them. Germline V lookup: CDR1 SGHTA, CDR2 FQGNSA. The CDR3 spans 14 residues. The CDR3 DNA follows: TGTGCCAGCAGCCTCACGGCACCCGCGGGGACCCAGTACTTC. The encoded protein is CASSLTAPAGTQYF.

The CDR3 DNA follows: TGTGCCAGCAGTGAACTAGCGATACAGACCTACAATGAGCAGTTCTTC. It encodes CASSELAIQTYNEQFF. This sequence joins TRBV6-1 and TRBJ2-1; tentatively, D is TRBD2 (6 bases). This CDR3 is built from 16 residues. Germline CDR1 is MNHNS and CDR2 is SASEGT. V shed 2 bases and J shed 2 bases, with 13 bases lying between them.

As concerns this clone: Other nucleotide sequences in the sample specify the same CDR3. The V call is TRBV7-8, the J call TRBJ1-5; no clear D gene. This CDR3 is built from 14 residues. Trimming left V 1 base short and J 4 bases short, with 8 bases between. Germline V gene sequence: CDR1 SGHVS, CDR2 FQNEAQ. The CDR3, as DNA: TGTGCCAGCAGCTTAGGAGGAGGGAATCAGCCCCAGCATTTT. Translation gives CASSLGGGNQPQHF.

The chain combines TRBV15 with TRBJ1-1, with 11 bases fitting TRBD1. Trimming at V came to 4 bases and at J to 4 bases, leaving 8 bases not matched to a gene. The CDR3 is 16 residues long. The germline V gene has CDR1 LNHNV and CDR2 YYDKDF (reference sequence). As DNA, the CDR3 is TGTGCCACCAGCAACCTGGGACAGGGGGGAAGCACTGAAGCTTTCTTT. Its translation is CATSNLGQGGSTEAFF.

This clone is a singleton in its sample. This chain connects TRBV6-6 to TRBJ1-1; D is uncertain. The CDR3 sequence is 13 residues long. V was trimmed by 6 bases and J by 0 bases, leaving 8 bases between them. Germline assignment: CDR1 MNHNY and CDR2 SVGAGI (reference sequence). The CDR3 nucleotides read TGTGCCAGCAGCCCCAGAATGAACACTGAAGCTTTCTTT. Protein: CASSPRMNTEAFF.

V is TRBV11-2 and J is TRBJ2-5; 8 positions match TRBD1. CDR1 is SGHAT, CDR2 FQNNGV, per germline. J gave up 1 base and V 5 bases, and 9 bases lay outside the gene matches. This CDR3 spans 16 amino acids. CDR3 region: CASSPLGQGTQETQYF. In nucleotides, the CDR3 is TGTGCCAGCAGCCCCCTTGGACAGGGAACCCAAGAGACCCAGTACTTC.

The chain couples TRBV10-3 to TRBJ2-7, with 7 bases lining up with TRBD1. CDR1 is ENHRY and CDR2 is SYGVKD in the germline V gene. The CDR3 has 13 amino acids. Losses at the gene ends were 11 bases for V and 5 bases for J; bases not matched to a gene: 12. The CDR3 region has the DNA TGTGCCTCCCACAGGGGTAACTCTGACGAGCAGTACTTC. Its protein is CASHRGNSDEQYF.

V is TRBV27 and J is TRBJ2-5; D may be TRBD2 (6 bases). CDR1 and CDR2 (germline): MNHEY, SMNVEV (reference sequence). The V and J ends lost 2 bases and 5 bases respectively, with 15 bases between them. This CDR3 has 15 amino acids. As DNA, the CDR3 is TGTGCCAGCAGTTTAGGGGTGGGACTGGAGGAGACCCAGTACTTC. Amino acids: CASSLGVGLEETQYF.

The rearrangement links TRBV11-3 to TRBJ1-1; 7 bases line up with TRBD1. The germline CDR1 and CDR2 sequences are SGHNT and YENEEA. This CDR3 region has 13 residues. V dropped 5 bases and J dropped 6; count of bases not matched to a gene: 6. The CDR3 here is CASSLAGTAEAFF. The CDR3 region has the DNA TGTGCCAGCAGCCTAGCCGGGACAGCTGAAGCTTTCTTT.

The rearrangement joins TRBV7-6 to TRBJ2-2, with D uncertain. Trimming left V 1 base short and J 6 bases short, with 9 bases between. This CDR3 contains 14 residues. Germline CDR1 reads SGHVS; CDR2 reads FNYEAQ. CDR3 bases: TGTGCCAGCAGCTTAGACGTAAGGGCCGGGGAGCTGTTTTTT. Residues: CASSLDVRAGELFF.

The V gene is TRBV18, the J gene TRBJ1-1, with D unresolved. Germline lookup yields CDR1 KGHSH and CDR2 LQKENI. The CDR3 length is 14 residues. The V end lost 8 bases, the J end lost 4 bases, and 17 bases lay between the germline ends. CDR3 in DNA: TGTGCCAGCGCAGAAACTCTCTTCCCCACTGAAGCTTTCTTT. Translating it yields CASAETLFPTEAFF.

The chain is built from TRBV2 and TRBJ2-1, with D hard to call. This CDR3 comprises 13 residues. Trimming left V 7 bases short and J 3 bases short, with 10 bases between. Germline CDR1 SNHLY, CDR2 FYNNEI. CDR3 in amino acids: CASNVARYNEQFF. The CDR3 DNA reads TGTGCCAGCAACGTTGCTCGCTACAATGAGCAGTTCTTC.

The table lists this clone with a count of one. The chain couples TRBV5-1 to TRBJ2-1; 8 nucleotides line up with TRBD2. J gave up 0 bases and V 4 bases, and 9 bases lay outside the gene matches. The CDR3 covers 17 residues. Germline V gene sequence: CDR1 SGHRS, CDR2 YFSETQ. CDR3 bases: TGCGCCAGCAGCAGAAACCCCGGGACTAGCTCCTACAATGAGCAGTTCTTC. This encodes CASSRNPGTSSYNEQFF.

This chain links TRBV5-1 with TRBJ2-3, with 14 bases that match TRBD2. Germline CDR1 reads SGHRS; CDR2 reads YFSETQ. The CDR3 runs 17 residues. Trimming removed 4 bases from V and 4 bases from J; junction bases left unmatched: 8. Here the CDR3 DNA reads TGCGCCAGCAGCCCCGGGACTAGCGGGGGATTGGCAGATACGCAGTATTTT. As protein: CASSPGTSGGLADTQYF.